This TCR beta chain came from a study of T cell repertoires in cytomegalovirus infection. Study in general: Indicated by public TCR beta signatures were CMV infection and matching HLA type.

TCRdb re-called the reads through MiXCR, storing one row per CDR3 protein. The sample shows a few hundred thousand distinct CDR3 sequences, around 15% of them seen only once. For this clonotype: Its specificity is not known.

From germline, CDR1 is KGHSH and CDR2 LQKENI. The CDR3 is made up of 14 amino acids. Trimming pared 1 base from V and 2 bases from J, leaving 8 bases between. Broader study findings: CMV carriers with the relevant HLA were identified by cumulative public TCR beta family frequency.

The V call is TRBV18, the J call TRBJ2-5; D uncertain. The specimen was PBMCs. The origin of this receptor is a human donor in good health (CMV status not recorded). Some clones in this sample may be carry-over from other donors' samples. This chain's CDR3 is CASSPLSGQETQYF. CDR3 DNA: TGTGCCAGCTCACCACTGTCAGGTCAAGAGACCCAGTACTTC.